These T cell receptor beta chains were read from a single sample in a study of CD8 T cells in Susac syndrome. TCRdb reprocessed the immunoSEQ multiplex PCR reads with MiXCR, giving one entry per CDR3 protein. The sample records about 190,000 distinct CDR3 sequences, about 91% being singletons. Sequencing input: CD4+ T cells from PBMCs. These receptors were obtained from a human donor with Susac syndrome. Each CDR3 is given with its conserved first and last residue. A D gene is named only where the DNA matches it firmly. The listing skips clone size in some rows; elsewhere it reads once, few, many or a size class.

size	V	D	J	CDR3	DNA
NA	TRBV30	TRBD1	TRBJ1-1	CAWSVPNRDRGSAFF	TGTGCCTGGAGTGTACCCAACCGGGACAGGGGTTCCGCTTTCTTT
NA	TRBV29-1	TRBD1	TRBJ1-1	CSVAREGAAEAFF	TGCAGCGTCGCCCGGGAGGGGGCGGCTGAAGCTTTCTTT
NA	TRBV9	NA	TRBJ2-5	CASSVGPGLETQYF	TGTGCCAGCAGCGTAGGCCCAGGGTTAGAGACCCAGTACTTC
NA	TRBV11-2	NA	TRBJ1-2	CASSHRDGATPSVRGRGYTF	NA
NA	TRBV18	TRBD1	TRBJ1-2	CASSATGTNYGYTF	TGTGCCAGCTCGGCGACAGGGACTAACTATGGCTACACCTTC
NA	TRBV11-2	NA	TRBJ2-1	CASSSRGTEQFF	TGTGCCAGCAGCTCCCGCGGGACCGAGCAGTTCTTC
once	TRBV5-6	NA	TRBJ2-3	CASSVPGLMTDTQYF	TGTGCCAGCAGCGTACCGGGACTTATGACAGATACGCAGTATTTT
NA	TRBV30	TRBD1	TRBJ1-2	CAWSDWTGGGYTF	TGTGCCTGGAGTGATTGGACAGGAGGTGGCTACACCTTC
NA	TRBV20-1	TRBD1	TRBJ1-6	CSASAGQTNSPLHF	TGCAGTGCTAGTGCGGGACAGACTAATTCACCCCTCCACTTT
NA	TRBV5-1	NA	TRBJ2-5	CASSLEQAGGTQYF	TGCGCCAGCAGCTTGGAACAGGCTGGGGGGACCCAGTACTTC
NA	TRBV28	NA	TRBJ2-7	CASSLENYYEQYF	TGTGCCAGCAGTTTAGAGAATTACTACGAGCAGTACTTC
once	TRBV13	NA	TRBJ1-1	CASSFGGLTEAFF	TGTGCCAGCAGCTTCGGGGGGTTGACTGAAGCTTTCTTT